Presented here are 31 T cell receptor beta chains from one specimen sequenced in a study of blood T cell repertoires in COVID-19. Sequenced by immunoSEQ multiplex PCR; TCRdb stores in-frame clones only, minus some. Among 180,000 or so clones listed, 80% were seen once. What was sequenced was PBMCs or T cells enriched from blood (not recorded which). These receptors originate from a man aged 60-69 years who had been exposed to COVID-19.

The rearrangement links TRBV6-5 to TRBJ1-5; 7 nucleotides agree with TRBD1. The germline V gene encodes CDR1 MNHEY and CDR2 SVGAGI. The junction had 4 bases not matched to a gene; V was cut back by 2 bases and J by 6 bases. CDR3 length: 14 amino acids. The CDR3 DNA is TGTGCCAGCAGTTACGGAGGGGGCAGTCAGCCCCAGCATTTT. As protein: CASSYGGGSQPQHF.

The rearrangement links TRBV29-1 to TRBJ1-5; D is uncertain. The germline V and J ends were trimmed by 7 bases and 5 bases, with 15 bases remaining between them. There are 13 residues in the CDR3. Germline values: CDR1 SQVTM, CDR2 ANQGSEA. CDR3: CSAAVGVDQPQHF. In DNA, the CDR3 is TGCAGCGCTGCGGTCGGTGTCGATCAGCCCCAGCATTTT.

The rearrangement joins TRBV7-2 to TRBJ2-7; D is unresolved. CDR3 length: 14 residues. Trimming took off 5 bases at V and 0 bases at J, with 11 bases between the two ends. Germline loops: CDR1 SGHTA, CDR2 FQGNSA. The CDR3 bases are TGTGCCAGCAGCCGGGTTTGGGTCTCCTACGAGCAGTACTTC. Residues: CASSRVWVSYEQYF.

CDR3 residues: CASSLTPGQGVHEQYF. For the CDR3, the DNA is TGTGCCAGCAGTTTAACCCCGGGACAGGGTGTCCACGAGCAGTACTTC. V gene TRBV6-5 combines with J gene TRBJ2-7; 9 bases fit TRBD1. The CDR3 has 16 residues. CDR1 and CDR2 (germline): MNHEY, SVGAGI. Trimming cost V 4 bases and J 5 bases; bases outside gene matches: 12.

The gene calls are TRBV3-1 (or the pseudogene TRBV3-2) and TRBJ1-5; 7 bases align to TRBD1. This CDR3 contains 16 residues. CDR1 is LGHDT, CDR2 YNNKEL, per germline (reference sequence). V was pared by 3 bases and J by 6 bases, with 11 bases of the junction left unmatched. CDR3 protein: CASSQANPRGIQPQHF. CDR3 nucleotides: TGTGCCAGCAGCCAGGCTAACCCCAGGGGGATTCAGCCCCAGCATTTT.

The chain uses TRBV7-8 and TRBJ2-7, with 9 bases aligning to TRBD1. With V trimmed by 5 bases and J by 8 bases, 10 bases remained unmatched. The CDR3 extends over 14 amino acids. CDR1 and CDR2 from the germline V gene are SGHVS and FQNEAQ. As DNA, the CDR3 is TGTGCCAGCAGCGCCTCTCCCGGGACAGGGAAGCAGTACTTC. It translates to CASSASPGTGKQYF. Supplemented by reference TRBV7-8 and TRBJ2-7, the full variable domain reads GAGVSQSPRYKVAKRGQDVALRCDPISGHVSLFWYQQALGQGPEFLTYFQNEAQLDKSGLPSDRFFAERPEGSVSTLKIQRTQQEDSAVYLCASSASPGTGKQYFGPGTRLTVT.

V and J are TRBV21-1 and TRBJ2-2; the DNA was not used to check the table's D call, TRBD1. TRBV21-1 is assigned pseudogene status. CDR3 length: 22 amino acids. The CDR3 is CASSKMGEVRSGGAPNTGELFF. DNA of the CDR3: TGTGCCAGCAGCAAAATGGGGGAGGTCAGGTCAGGGGGCGCGCCGAACACCGGGGAGCTGTTTTTT.

This clone was found a few times. The chain has TRBV19 and TRBJ1-2, with 10 bases identical to TRBD1. With 6 bases clipped from V and 7 bases from J, the junction kept 14 bases outside the gene matches. CDR1 and CDR2 (germline): LNHDA, SQIVND (reference sequence). CDR3 length equals 16 residues. CDR3: CASRGPGTGVGSGYTF. The CDR3 coding sequence is TGTGCCAGTAGGGGGCCGGGGACAGGGGTTGGAAGTGGCTACACCTTC.

The CDR3 DNA reads as TGTGCCAGCAGTGGGGACAGGGCCCCCTACGAGCAGTACTTC. Translating gives CASSGDRAPYEQYF. The rearrangement links TRBV2 to TRBJ2-7; 9 bases are shared with TRBD1. V was pared by 4 bases and J by 2 bases, with 3 bases of the junction left unmatched. This CDR3 has 14 amino acids. Per the germline V gene, CDR1 is SNHLY and CDR2 is FYNNEI.

The chain carries TRBV9 and TRBJ2-7, with 12 bases identical to TRBD1. Trimming cost V 3 bases and J 4 bases; bases outside gene matches: 2. The CDR3 has 14 amino acids. Germline-derived CDR1 and CDR2 are SGDLS and YYNGEE. The CDR3 sequence: CASSEGQGAYEQYF. For the CDR3, the DNA is TGTGCCAGCAGCGAGGGACAGGGGGCATACGAGCAGTACTTC.

V and J are TRBV19 and TRBJ1-4; D not certain. CDR3 length: 14 amino acids. Germline V CDR1 and CDR2: LNHDA, SQIVND (reference sequence). The ends were cut back, 4 bases at V and 5 bases at J, with 11 bases in the middle. CDR3 in DNA: TGTGCCAGTAGTACGGGAGTTTACAATGAAAAACTGTTTTTT. The encoded protein is CASSTGVYNEKLFF.

The J gene is TRBJ1-2, the V gene TRBV7-2; TRBD1 aligns across 8 bases. CDR3 size: 15 residues. J was trimmed by 2 bases and V by 5 bases; bases with no gene match: 7. Germline CDR1 is SGHTA and CDR2 is FQGNSA. Here the CDR3 reads CASSPDRGTNYGYTF. The DNA for the CDR3 is TGTGCCAGCAGCCCCGACAGGGGTACGAACTATGGCTACACCTTC.

V usage is TRBV2 and J usage is TRBJ1-1; no clear D. The germline CDR1 and CDR2 sequences are SNHLY and FYNNEI. V was cut by 0 bases and J by 6 bases, with 11 bases left in between. The CDR3 length is 14 residues. CDR3: CASSEALEGPEAFF. DNA for the CDR3: TGTGCCAGCAGTGAAGCGCTTGAGGGCCCTGAAGCTTTCTTT.

Points on this clone: One junction end disagrees with the germline gene, perhaps due to a read error. The rearrangement links TRBV27 to TRBJ1-2; no clear D. This CDR3 has 11 amino acids. The germline V gene encodes CDR1 MNHEY and CDR2 SMNVEV (reference sequence). The CDR3 DNA reads TGTGCCAGCAGTTCGGCGACTTTCACGTCCTTC. This encodes CASSSATFTSF.

This clone was counted a few times. The gene calls are TRBV24-1 and TRBJ1-5; 10 bases fit TRBD1. The CDR3 has 18 residues. The V gene end was trimmed by 4 bases and the J gene end by 0 bases; junction bases not matched to a gene: 8. Germline V gene sequence: CDR1 KGHDR, CDR2 SFDVKD. The CDR3: CATSDPGQGPNSNQPQHF. DNA for the CDR3: TGTGCCACCAGTGACCCGGGACAGGGGCCTAATAGCAATCAGCCCCAGCATTTT.

This chain connects TRBV28 to TRBJ2-3; 7 nucleotides align to TRBD2. The germline CDR1 and CDR2 sequences are MDHEN and SYDVKM. J lost 0 bases, V lost 6 bases, and 3 bases had no gene match. The CDR3 spans 14 residues. The CDR3 nucleotides are TGTGCCAGCAGCCAGGGAGGGAGCACAGATACGCAGTATTTT. Translating gives CASSQGGSTDTQYF.

Here the CDR3 reads CASSQDQQGSYGYTF. The DNA for the CDR3 is TGTGCCAGCAGCCAAGATCAGCAGGGGAGCTATGGCTACACCTTC. The chain carries TRBV3-1 (or the pseudogene TRBV3-2) and TRBJ1-2; D perhaps matches TRBD1 (6 bases). Looked up from germline, CDR1 is LGHDT and CDR2 is YNNKEL (reference sequence). V was clipped by 0 bases and J by 4 bases, with 12 bases between them. CDR3 size: 15 residues.

The rearrangement uses TRBV30 and TRBJ1-5; a possible D gene is TRBD1 (5 bases). Trimming removed 3 bases at V and 5 bases at J, with 14 bases between. The V gene's germline CDR1 is GTSNPN and CDR2 SVGIG (reference sequence). This CDR3 is built from 14 residues. CDR3 in amino acids: CAWSARGSDQPQHF. The CDR3 nucleotides read TGTGCCTGGAGCGCAAGGGGTTCTGATCAGCCCCAGCATTTT.

The V gene is TRBV5-4, the J gene TRBJ2-3; 8 bases agree with TRBD1. CDR3 length: 15 amino acids. V shed 2 bases and J 3 bases; nucleotides not matched to a gene: 5. The germline gives CDR1 SGHNT, CDR2 YYREEE (reference sequence). DNA of the CDR3: TGTGCCAGCAGCTTTGGACAGGGACGGACAGATACGCAGTATTTT. Translating gives CASSFGQGRTDTQYF. Filled out from reference TRBV5-4 and TRBJ2-3, the complete variable domain reads ETGVTQSPTHLIKTRGQQVTLRCSSQSGHNTVSWYQQALGQGPQFIFQYYREEENGRGNFPPRFSGLQFPNYSSELNVNALELDDSALYLCASSFGQGRTDTQYFGPGTRLTVL.

The V gene is TRBV12-5, the J gene TRBJ2-1; 9 bases line up with TRBD2. V was clipped by 2 bases and J by 4 bases; unmatched bases: 3. Germline CDR1 LGHNT, CDR2 FRNRAP. The CDR3 loop spans 15 amino acids. The CDR3 sequence is CASGLSLAGYNEQFF. For the CDR3, the DNA is TGTGCTAGTGGTTTGAGTCTAGCGGGATACAATGAGCAGTTCTTC.

This clone was observed at least ten times. The chain is built from TRBV6-6 and TRBJ1-3; D remains unclear. V was trimmed by 0 bases and J by 14 bases, leaving 17 bases between them. The V gene's germline CDR1 is MNHNY and CDR2 SVGAGI (reference sequence). This CDR3 comprises 14 residues. Written as DNA, the CDR3 is TGTGCCAGCAGTTACTCGGAGGGTGCGGGAAACCTATATTTT. It yields the protein CASSYSEGAGNLYF.

The CDR3 here is CASSDGRRLGDTQYF. The CDR3 DNA reads as TGTGCCAGCAGTGATGGCAGGAGGTTGGGAGATACGCAGTATTTT. The chain recombines TRBV2 with TRBJ2-3, with D perhaps matching TRBD2 (5 bases). Germline V gene sequence: CDR1 SNHLY, CDR2 FYNNEI. V was pared by 3 bases and J by 5 bases, with 15 bases between. This CDR3 is built from 15 residues. Drawing the rest from reference TRBV2 and TRBJ2-3, the complete variable domain is EPEVTQTPSHQVTQMGQEVILRCVPISNHLYFYWYRQILGQKVEFLVSFYNNEISEKSEIFDDQFSVERPDGSNFTLKIRSTKLEDSAMYFCASSDGRRLGDTQYFGPGTRLTVL.

This clone was counted between two and nine times. The chain recombines TRBV19 with TRBJ1-4, with 9 bases fitting TRBD1. Germline-derived CDR1 and CDR2 are LNHDA and SQIVND (reference sequence). Trimming cost V 6 bases and J 4 bases; bases outside gene matches: 3. The CDR3 contains 14 residues. Here the CDR3 reads CASRTGGNNEKLFF. The CDR3, as DNA: TGTGCCAGTAGGACAGGGGGGAATAATGAAAAACTGTTTTTT.

This chain links TRBV7-2 with TRBJ1-5; 7 nucleotides align to TRBD1. Trimming took 1 base from V and 4 from J; bases not matched to a gene: 10. CDR1 SGHTA and CDR2 FQGNSA come from the germline V gene. This CDR3 contains 17 residues. The CDR3 is CASSLGGGGFWNQPQHF. CDR3 DNA: TGTGCCAGCAGCTTAGGAGGAGGGGGCTTTTGGAATCAGCCCCAGCATTTT.

This chain joins TRBV19 and TRBJ1-2; D not certain. V lost 3 bases to trimming and J lost 5 bases, with 13 bases between them. This CDR3 region has 14 residues. Germline V gene sequence: CDR1 LNHDA, CDR2 SQIVND (reference sequence). DNA for the CDR3: TGTGCCAGTAGTATGAGCGCTACATGGTATGGCTACACCTTC. This encodes CASSMSATWYGYTF.

V is TRBV28 and J is TRBJ2-3; D is unresolved. This CDR3 is built from 15 residues. Looked up from germline, CDR1 is MDHEN and CDR2 is SYDVKM. V lost 3 bases, J lost 4 bases, and 14 bases lay in between. The CDR3 reads CASSLMGRGADTQYF. CDR3 DNA: TGTGCCAGCAGTTTGATGGGTCGAGGTGCAGATACGCAGTATTTT.

The chain couples TRBV5-4 to TRBJ2-7; possibly TRBD2 for D (6 bases). Germline CDR1 and CDR2: SGHNT and YYREEE (reference sequence). The length of the CDR3 is 13 residues. Between the trimmed V and J ends, which lost 1 base and 10 bases, there was a span of 15 bases. CDR3 sequence (DNA): TGTGCCAGCAGCTTGTGGGGGGTCGGGGGACAGTACTTC. As protein: CASSLWGVGGQYF.

This clone was seen only a few times. The chain employs TRBV5-4 and TRBJ1-2; 8 bases are shared with TRBD1. The CDR3 consists of 15 residues. Per germline, CDR1 SGHNT and CDR2 YYREEE (reference sequence). V shed 3 bases, J shed 5 bases, and the junction held 9 bases outside the gene matches. Here the CDR3 DNA reads TGTGCCAGCAGCTCGTCTCGGACAGGGCGATATGGCTACACCTTC. Residues: CASSSSRTGRYGYTF.

This chain uses TRBV21-1 with TRBJ2-7; the table's D call of TRBD1 was not tested on the DNA. TRBV21-1 is a pseudogene segment. The CDR3 covers 17 residues. The CDR3 reads CASTEPGQGSLSYEQYF. In nucleotides, the CDR3 is TGTGCCAGTACTGAGCCGGGACAGGGGTCCCTCTCCTACGAGCAGTACTTC.

This clone has just a few counts. One end of the junction is discordant with germline, which a read error may explain. V gene TRBV7-9 combines with J gene TRBJ2-7, with D perhaps matching TRBD2 (5 bases). CDR3 length: 13 residues. Looked up from germline, CDR1 is SEHNR and CDR2 is FQNEAQ (reference sequence). CDR3 nucleotides: TGTGCCAGCAGCTTAGCGGGGAGCTACGCGCAGTACTTC. Translation: CASSLAGSYAQYF. Complete variable domain (other parts from reference TRBV7-9 and TRBJ2-7): DTGVSQNPRHKITKRGQNVTFRCDPISEHNRLYWYRQTLGQGPEFLTYFQNEAQLEKSRLLSDRFSAERPKGSFSTLEIQRTEQGDSAMYLCASSLAGSYAQYFGPGTRLTVT.

In this sample, this clone turned up once. The gene calls are TRBV6-5 and TRBJ2-1; tentatively, D is TRBD1 (6 bases). Per germline, CDR1 MNHEY and CDR2 SVGAGI. Between the trimmed V and J ends, which lost 8 bases and 1 base, there was a span of 12 bases. The CDR3 length is 14 residues. The CDR3 nucleotides are TGTGCCAGCCGCGCAGGGGATTCCTACAATGAGCAGTTCTTC. Residues: CASRAGDSYNEQFF.